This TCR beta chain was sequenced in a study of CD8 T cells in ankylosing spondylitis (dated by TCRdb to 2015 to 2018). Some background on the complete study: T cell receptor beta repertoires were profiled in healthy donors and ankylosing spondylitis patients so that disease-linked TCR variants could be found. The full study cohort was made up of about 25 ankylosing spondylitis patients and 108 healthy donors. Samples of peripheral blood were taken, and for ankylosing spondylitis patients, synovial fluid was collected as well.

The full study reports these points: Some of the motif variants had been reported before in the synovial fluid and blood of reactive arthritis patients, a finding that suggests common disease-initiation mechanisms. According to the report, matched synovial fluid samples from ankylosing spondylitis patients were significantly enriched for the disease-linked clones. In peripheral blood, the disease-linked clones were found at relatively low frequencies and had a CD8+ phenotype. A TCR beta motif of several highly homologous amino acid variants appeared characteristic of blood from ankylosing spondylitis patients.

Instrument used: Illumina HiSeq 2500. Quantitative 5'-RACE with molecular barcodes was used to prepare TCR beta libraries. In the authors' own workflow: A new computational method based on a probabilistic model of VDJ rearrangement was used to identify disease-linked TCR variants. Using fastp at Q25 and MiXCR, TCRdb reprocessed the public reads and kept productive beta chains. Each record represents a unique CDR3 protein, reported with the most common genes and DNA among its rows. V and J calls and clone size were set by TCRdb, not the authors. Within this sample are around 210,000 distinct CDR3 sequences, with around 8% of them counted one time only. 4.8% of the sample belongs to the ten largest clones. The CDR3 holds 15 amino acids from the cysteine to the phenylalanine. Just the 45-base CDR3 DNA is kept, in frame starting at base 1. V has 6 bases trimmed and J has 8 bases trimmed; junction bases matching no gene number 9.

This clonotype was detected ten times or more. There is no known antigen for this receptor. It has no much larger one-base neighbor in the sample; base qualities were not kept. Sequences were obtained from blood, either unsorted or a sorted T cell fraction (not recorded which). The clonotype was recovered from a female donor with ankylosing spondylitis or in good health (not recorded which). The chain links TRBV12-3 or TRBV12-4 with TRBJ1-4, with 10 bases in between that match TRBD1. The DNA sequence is TGTGCCAGCAGGACAGGGGGCGGGTTGAGAGAAAAACTGTTTTTT. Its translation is CASRTGGGLREKLFF.